The 10 T cell receptor beta chains in this list originate from one sample, sequenced in a study of shared clonotypes between healthy human individuals (TCRdb year 2020). Libraries came from the immunoSEQ multiplex PCR assay. Entries here come from immuneACCESS through TCRdb and include only in-frame sequences with V and J called. Some clones fail to appear in such tables; in the studies checked, an unresolved V gene covers under half of the shortfall, and the cause of the remainder is unknown. For this sample the table gives about 1.5 million clones, of which approximately 97% were detected only once. The ten biggest clones cover about 1.2% of the sample. Material for sequencing was naive CD4+ T cells sorted from blood. The cell subset or site label here, explained by the study, means: CD45RA+ positively selected. The receptors derive from a man aged 25 to 45 in good health.

The chain recombines TRBV18 with TRBJ2-7; tentatively, D is TRBD1 (5 bases). The length of the CDR3 is 15 residues. Trimming stripped 1 base from V and 1 base from J, with 11 bases between. From germline, CDR1 is KGHSH and CDR2 LQKENI. The CDR3 DNA reads as TGTGCCAGCTCACCACGGATTACAGGATCCTACGAGCAGTACTTC. Amino acid sequence: CASSPRITGSYEQYF.

The chain combines TRBV19 with TRBJ2-5; perhaps TRBD2 as D (5 bases). The CDR3 has 14 residues. V was shortened by 4 bases and J by 5 bases, with 14 bases between the two germline ends. In germline, CDR1 is LNHDA, CDR2 SQIVND (reference sequence). CDR3 sequence reads: CASSSPGSRETQYF. CDR3 coding DNA: TGTGCCAGTAGTAGTCCGGGATCTAGGGAGACCCAGTACTTC. The variable domain in full, with the rest retrieved from reference TRBV19 and TRBJ2-5, is DGGITQSPKYLFRKEGQNVTLSCEQNLNHDAMYWYRQDPGQGLRLIYYSQIVNDFQKGDIAEGYSVSREKKESFPLTVTSAQKNPTAFYLCASSSPGSRETQYFGPGTRLLVL.

This chain connects TRBV28 to TRBJ2-5, with 10 bases lining up with TRBD1. The CDR3 spans 16 residues. Germline CDR1 and CDR2: MDHEN and SYDVKM. The J segment lost 5 bases and the V segment lost 3 bases, leaving 9 bases of the junction unmatched. The CDR3 region is CASSLEGQGTSETQYF. CDR3 nucleotides: TGTGCCAGCAGTTTGGAGGGACAGGGGACTAGTGAGACCCAGTACTTC.

Comments on this clone: At the DNA level, this CDR3 is encoded by other sequences in the same sample as well. The V and J genes are TRBV11-3 and TRBJ2-7; D uncertain. The V gene's germline CDR1 is SGHNT and CDR2 YENEEA. This CDR3 comprises 13 residues. V lost 0 bases to trimming and J lost 2 bases, with 5 bases between them. This CDR3 reads CASSLDSTYEQYF. CDR3 coding DNA: TGTGCCAGCAGCTTAGATAGCACCTACGAGCAGTACTTC.

This chain joins TRBV11-3 and TRBJ1-1; possibly TRBD1 for D (5 bases). CDR3 size: 15 residues. Germline assignment: CDR1 SGHNT and CDR2 YENEEA. The V gene lost 11 bases and the J gene lost 1 base, with 20 bases spanning the gap. As DNA, the CDR3 is TGTGCCCCGGAGGACATAGGGTCCAAGAACACTGAAGCTTTCTTT. Encoded protein: CAPEDIGSKNTEAFF.

The chain uses TRBV29-1 and TRBJ2-1; D is possibly TRBD2 (5 bases). V was clipped by 7 bases and J by 0 bases, with 10 bases between them. The CDR3 is 13 residues long. Germline V gives CDR1 SQVTM, CDR2 ANQGSEA. The CDR3 spells CSAGLSSYNEQFF. The CDR3 DNA reads TGCAGCGCCGGACTTAGCTCCTACAATGAGCAGTTCTTC.

The J gene is TRBJ1-2, the V gene TRBV2; D remains unclear. The germline V gene has CDR1 SNHLY and CDR2 FYNNEI. V was cut by 2 bases and J by 4 bases, with 17 bases left in between. This CDR3 is built from 16 residues. The CDR3 region has the DNA TGTGCCAGCAGTGAACGGGGAAGGGTGGAACGCTATGGCTACACCTTC. Translating gives CASSERGRVERYGYTF.

The chain employs TRBV18 and TRBJ2-3; D is perhaps TRBD2 (5 bases). Between the trimmed V and J ends, which lost 3 bases and 4 bases, there was a span of 14 bases. Germline assignment: CDR1 KGHSH and CDR2 LQKENI. The length of the CDR3 is 15 residues. This CDR3 is CASSPLLARADTQYF. CDR3 DNA: TGTGCCAGCTCACCGTTATTAGCGCGGGCAGATACGCAGTATTTT.

This clone was recorded only once. The CDR3 DNA reads TGTGCCAGTAGTATAGGGGGAGGATATGGCTACACCTTC. Translation: CASSIGGGYGYTF. This sequence joins TRBV19 and TRBJ1-2; D ambiguous. Germline V lookup: CDR1 LNHDA, CDR2 SQIVND (reference sequence). Trimming pared 1 base from V and 5 bases from J, leaving 8 bases between. This CDR3 comprises 13 residues.

This rearrangement joins TRBV14 to TRBJ2-2, with 9 bases fitting TRBD2. V trimming: 11 bases; J trimming: 5 bases; junction bases outside the gene matches: 9. This CDR3 contains 14 residues. Germline CDR1 is SGHDN and CDR2 is FVKESK. The CDR3 loop reads CARAGLAGTGELFF. The CDR3 nucleotides read TGTGCCCGAGCTGGGCTAGCGGGGACCGGGGAGCTGTTTTTT.